This entry is about one T cell receptor beta chain. Its specificity is not known. These data originate in a study of blood T cells in healthy people across ages. Donors each provided ten milliliters of peripheral blood. Combining a sample-barcoded 5' primer with a J-beta primer mix, a second PCR ran for roughly 7 to 12 cycles. Every molecule of cDNA carried a tag from a template-switch adaptor with 12 random nucleotides. MiXCR, run by TCRdb on the 5' RACE reads, gives a single entry per CDR3 protein. Among fewer than 900,000 distinct CDR3 sequences listed, around 36% were seen once. Study-wide findings and caveats: Long-lived donors carried more naive CD4+ cells and greater diversity than aged donors. Correlation between TCR beta diversity and naive T cell percentage was strong.

The length of the CDR3 is 16 residues. CDR1 is LGHDT, CDR2 YNNKEL, per germline (reference sequence). J lost 8 bases, V lost 1 base, and 5 bases had no gene match. The chain employs TRBV3-1 and TRBJ2-1; TRBD2 aligns across 13 bases. The sequenced sample was blood. The origin of this receptor is a man aged 18 to 29 in good health. CDR3 nucleotides: TGTGCCAGCAGCCAAGGGACTAGCGGGAGAGGGTATGAGCAGTTCTTC. Amino acids: CASSQGTSGRGYEQFF.